The 31 T cell receptor beta chains below all came from one sample that was sequenced in a study of T cells in Graves' hyperthyroidism and ophthalmopathy. Template material for amplifying TCR beta CDR3 regions consisted of RNA transcripts. The HTBI primer set served for first-round RT-PCR of the TCR CDR3. In TCRdb, the multiplex PCR reads were re-called with MiXCR into one record per CDR3 protein. There are 600,000 or so distinct CDR3 sequences in the sample; roughly 46% occur only once, and about 8.2% lies in the top ten. The sequenced material came from peripheral blood or thyroid tissue (not recorded which). The source of these receptors is a woman between 18 and 29 years old with Graves' hyperthyroidism.

As to this clonotype: The missing conserved phenylalanine or tryptophan at the end of this CDR3 makes a read error likely. The chain carries TRBV6-9 and TRBJ1-1, with unresolved D. The CDR3 runs to 12 residues. The V gene's germline CDR1 is MNHGY and CDR2 SVAAGI. Trimming removed 5 bases from V and 0 bases from J, with 4 bases in between. CDR3 DNA sequence: TGTGCCAGCAGTCGCATGAACACTGAAGCTTTCAGG. It yields the protein CASSRMNTEAFR.

This chain links TRBV18 with TRBJ1-1, with D possibly being TRBD1 (5 bases). Trimming pared 4 bases from V and 7 bases from J, leaving 13 bases between. Germline CDR1 KGHSH, CDR2 LQKENI. This CDR3 region has 13 residues. CDR3 amino acids: CASSRREDGEAFF. The CDR3 DNA sequence: TGTGCCAGCTCACGCAGGGAGGACGGTGAAGCTTTCTTT.

On this clonotype itself: A junction boundary mismatches the germline segment, possibly from a read error. This chain joins TRBV10-2 and TRBJ2-7; no clear D. This CDR3 contains 16 residues. The germline CDR1 and CDR2 sequences are WSHSY and SAAADI. In nucleotides, the CDR3 is TGTGCCAGCAGTTTTGAGCTCTCGGCAGTCTCTTACGAGCAGTACTTC. Translation gives CASSFELSAVSYEQYF.

The rearrangement uses TRBV7-9 and TRBJ2-7; a possible D gene is TRBD2 (5 bases). CDR3 length equals 13 residues. The germline gives CDR1 SEHNR, CDR2 FQNEAQ (reference sequence). V lost 5 bases to trimming and J lost 6 bases, with 14 bases between them. CDR3 in DNA: TGTGCCAGCAGCCAAGATCGTAGCGTCGAGCAGTACTTC. It translates to CASSQDRSVEQYF.

The rearrangement links TRBV24-1 to TRBJ1-2; the match to TRBD1 covers 9 bases. CDR3 length: 15 residues. From germline, CDR1 is KGHDR and CDR2 SFDVKD. Unmatched junction bases numbered 14, after V lost 9 bases and J lost 7 bases. This CDR3 reads CATPPRTGVLRGYTF. As DNA, the CDR3 is TGTGCCACCCCTCCTAGGACAGGGGTCCTTCGTGGCTACACCTTC.

Only a few counts were recorded for this clonotype. The J gene is TRBJ1-1, the V gene TRBV12-3 or TRBV12-4; TRBD1 agrees at 7 bases. V lost 6 bases to trimming and J lost 2 bases; unmatched junction nucleotides: 6. The CDR3 spans 14 residues. CDR3 loop: CASSRGQANTEAFF. The CDR3 DNA sequence: TGTGCCAGCAGCAGAGGACAGGCTAACACTGAAGCTTTCTTT.

A word on this clonotype: A read error may explain this, as a much larger clone is one base away. The gene calls are TRBV2 and TRBJ1-2; 7 bases are a match to TRBD1. Germline CDR1 and CDR2: SNHLY and FYNNEI. The CDR3 totals 12 residues. The CDR3 DNA sequence: TGTGCCAGCGGTGAGAGGACAGGCGCCTACACCTTC. It is translated as CASGERTGAYTF. Filled out from reference TRBV2 and TRBJ1-2, the complete variable domain reads EPEVTQTPSHQVTQMGQEVILRCVPISNHLYFYWYRQILGQKVEFLVSFYNNEISEKSEIFDDQFSVERPDGSNFTLKIRSTKLEDSAMYFCASGERTGAYTFGSGTRLTVV.

The chain has TRBV12-3 or TRBV12-4 and TRBJ1-2; D remains unclear. CDR3 length: 15 amino acids. V lost 6 bases and J lost 1, with 15 bases in between. The CDR3 DNA reads TGTGCCAGCAGCGTAGCAATACAGAGTAACTATGGCTACACCTTC. Translated, it gives CASSVAIQSNYGYTF.

The chain couples TRBV24-1 to TRBJ1-1, with D unresolved. This CDR3 spans 13 amino acids. V was pared by 4 bases and J by 13 bases, with 18 bases between. Germline CDR1 is KGHDR and CDR2 is SFDVKD. The CDR3, as DNA: TGTGCCACCAGTGACACGAGAAAGGAGTCGGGTTTCTTT. Protein sequence: CATSDTRKESGFF.

The gene calls are TRBV20-1 and TRBJ2-5, with 12 nucleotides matching TRBD2. The CDR3 covers 14 residues. The germline V gene encodes CDR1 DFQATT and CDR2 SNEGSKA (reference sequence). Trimming took 8 bases from V and 1 from J; bases not matched to a gene: 5. CDR3 in DNA: TGCAGTATCCGGACTAGCGGGACCCAAGAGACCCAGTACTTC. Translation: CSIRTSGTQETQYF.

J is TRBJ2-7 and V is TRBV5-5; TRBD1 aligns across 8 bases. CDR3 length equals 15 residues. Germline V gene lookup returns CDR1 SGHKS and CDR2 YYEKEE (reference sequence). V shed 4 bases and J 3 bases; nucleotides not matched to a gene: 9. CDR3 sequence: CASSPTWTGNYEQYF. CDR3 nucleotide sequence: TGTGCCAGCAGCCCGACCTGGACAGGGAACTACGAGCAGTACTTC. The variable domain in full, with the rest retrieved from reference TRBV5-5 and TRBJ2-7, is DAGVTQSPTHLIKTRGQQVTLRCSPISGHKSVSWYQQVLGQGPQFIFQYYEKEERGRGNFPDRFSARQFPNYSSELNVNALLLGDSALYLCASSPTWTGNYEQYFGPGTRLTVT.

The chain couples TRBV6-5 to TRBJ1-1, with 9 nucleotides matching TRBD1. CDR3 length equals 16 residues. Germline trimming cut 2 bases from V and 4 bases from J; bases unmatched to any gene: 8. Germline loops: CDR1 MNHEY, CDR2 SVGAGI. The CDR3, as DNA: TGTGCCAGCAGTTACGAAAGAATGACAGGGGGCACTGAAGCTTTCTTT. Translation: CASSYERMTGGTEAFF.

This clonotype occurred a few times. The gene calls are TRBV6-1 and TRBJ1-6; unclear D gene. V shed 8 bases and J shed 13 bases, with 12 bases lying between them. Germline CDR1 MNHNS, CDR2 SASEGT. The CDR3 has 11 amino acids. The CDR3 protein is CASGKKGPLHF. CDR3 DNA: TGTGCCAGCGGAAAAAAGGGTCCCCTCCACTTT.

This clonotype has a handful of counts. Written as DNA, the CDR3 is TGCAGTGCTAGAGTGGCGGGAGAAACTGAAGCTTTCTTT. It is translated as CSARVAGETEAFF. The chain uses TRBV20-1 and TRBJ1-1; no clear D gene. Germline CDR1 DFQATT, CDR2 SNEGSKA (reference sequence). The CDR3 length is 13 residues. V was clipped by 1 base and J by 5 bases, with 11 bases between them.

This rearrangement joins TRBV7-9 to TRBJ2-7, with D possibly matching TRBD2 (5 bases). Trimming pared 1 base from V and 5 bases from J, leaving 12 bases between. The CDR3 is made up of 14 amino acids. Germline CDR1 and CDR2: SEHNR and FQNEAQ (reference sequence). The CDR3, as DNA: TGTGCCAGCAGCTTAGAGGCTGCCGGGGACGAGCAGTACTTC. Protein sequence: CASSLEAAGDEQYF.

This clonotype was seen a few times. This chain connects TRBV19 to TRBJ1-2; D gene ambiguous. Trimming removed 1 base at V and 7 bases at J, with 19 bases between. The CDR3 is 16 amino acids. Germline V lookup: CDR1 LNHDA, CDR2 SQIVND (reference sequence). This CDR3 is CASSIGVFGGLAGYTF. In DNA form, the CDR3 reads TGTGCCAGTAGTATAGGCGTCTTTGGAGGGCTCGCTGGCTACACCTTC.

The CDR3 here is CAISAGGRHEQYF. CDR3 in DNA: TGTGCCATCAGTGCTGGCGGGAGGCACGAGCAGTACTTC. The chain joins TRBV10-3 to TRBJ2-7; 8 positions agree with TRBD2. The CDR3 contains 13 residues. The junction had 4 bases not matched to a gene; V was cut back by 4 bases and J by 5 bases. Germline values: CDR1 ENHRY, CDR2 SYGVKD.

The chain combines TRBV19 with TRBJ1-2; no firm D call. CDR1 is LNHDA, CDR2 SQIVND, per germline (reference sequence). The CDR3 runs 13 residues. The V end was cut by 5 bases, the J end by 6 bases, with 13 bases between. CDR3 in amino acids: CASSYQERDGYTF. As DNA, the CDR3 is TGTGCCAGTAGTTATCAGGAGAGAGATGGCTACACCTTC.

In its sample, this clonotype was seen many times. The chain links TRBV7-8 to TRBJ1-2; no clear D gene. Germline assignment: CDR1 SGHVS and CDR2 FQNEAQ. Trimming cost V 5 bases and J 8 bases, with 12 bases left between them. The CDR3 runs to 12 residues. In DNA form, the CDR3 reads TGTGCCAGCAGCCATGATGGCTCGGGCTACACCTTC. It encodes CASSHDGSGYTF.

This clonotype was detected only a few times. The chain is built from TRBV9 and TRBJ2-5; perhaps TRBD1 as D (5 bases). This CDR3 is 15 amino acids long. Germline CDR1 SGDLS, CDR2 YYNGEE. The V end lost 3 bases, the J end lost 2 bases, and 14 bases lay between the germline ends. For the CDR3, the DNA is TGTGCCAGCAGCGAGTTTGGGGCTTGGCAAGAGACCCAGTACTTC. It encodes CASSEFGAWQETQYF.

This clonotype was observed at least ten times. V usage is TRBV7-8 and J usage is TRBJ1-2; 8 bases match TRBD1. Trimming took 2 bases from V and 2 from J; bases not matched to a gene: 4. The CDR3 length is 15 residues. Germline loops: CDR1 SGHVS, CDR2 FQNEAQ. The CDR3 DNA sequence: TGTGCCAGCAGCTTACTGGACAGGGCGAACTATGGCTACACCTTC. Translation gives CASSLLDRANYGYTF.

CDR3 protein: CSVEDRDTPNYGYTF. The CDR3 nucleotides read TGCAGCGTTGAAGATCGTGACACCCCTAACTATGGCTACACCTTC. This sequence joins TRBV29-1 and TRBJ1-2; D ambiguous. Per germline, CDR1 SQVTM and CDR2 ANQGSEA. The ends were cut back, 0 bases at V and 0 bases at J, with 11 bases in the middle. The CDR3 covers 15 residues.

The chain is built from TRBV20-1 and TRBJ1-3; maybe TRBD1 (6 bases). The CDR3 extends over 15 amino acids. The V gene lost 3 bases and the J gene lost 4 bases, with 16 bases spanning the gap. Germline-derived CDR1 and CDR2 are DFQATT and SNEGSKA (reference sequence). As DNA, the CDR3 is TGCAGTGCTAGGGTGCGCGGGGGCCGAGGAAACACCATATATTTT. Protein product: CSARVRGGRGNTIYF.

This rearrangement joins TRBV12-3 or TRBV12-4 to TRBJ2-2; 8 positions match TRBD1. J lost 4 bases, V lost 6 bases, and 1 base had no gene match. The CDR3 contains 13 residues. The CDR3 DNA is TGTGCCAGCAGGGGACAGGTCACCGGGGAGCTGTTTTTT. Encoded protein: CASRGQVTGELFF.

The V and J genes are TRBV7-6 and TRBJ1-4, with D tentatively TRBD1 (5 bases). CDR3 size: 14 residues. Trimming took off 4 bases at V and 5 bases at J, with 11 bases between the two ends. Germline-derived CDR1 and CDR2 are SGHVS and FNYEAQ. In DNA, the CDR3 is TGTGCCAGCAGCTGGGGACGGAAGAATGAAAAACTGTTTTTT. This encodes CASSWGRKNEKLFF.

This clonotype was found a few times. The chain couples TRBV6-1 to TRBJ1-2; perhaps TRBD1 as D (6 bases). The length of the CDR3 is 12 residues. CDR1 MNHNS and CDR2 SASEGT come from the germline V gene. V was shortened by 6 bases and J by 5 bases, with 10 bases between the two germline ends. CDR3 sequence reads: CASRSGDYGYTF. The CDR3 coding sequence is TGTGCCAGCAGGTCAGGGGATTATGGCTACACCTTC.

J is TRBJ2-5 and V is TRBV13, with D perhaps matching TRBD1 or TRBD2 (5 bases each). Trimming removed 6 bases from V and 1 base from J, with 15 bases in between. The CDR3 is made up of 15 amino acids. The germline V gene encodes CDR1 PRHDT and CDR2 FYEKMQ (reference sequence). The chain's CDR3 is CASSDNGGIQETQYF. The CDR3 DNA follows: TGTGCCAGCAGTGATAATGGGGGTATCCAAGAGACCCAGTACTTC. The complete variable domain, with remaining parts taken from reference TRBV13 and TRBJ2-5, reads AAGVIQSPRHLIKEKRETATLKCYPIPRHDTVYWYQQGPGQDPQFLISFYEKMQSDKGSIPDRFSAQQFSDYHSELNMSSLELGDSALYFCASSDNGGIQETQYFGPGTRLLVL.

The chain carries TRBV7-8 and TRBJ2-7, with D possibly matching TRBD2 (5 bases). The CDR3 extends over 13 amino acids. Trimming stripped 5 bases from V and 4 bases from J, with 12 bases between. CDR1 and CDR2 (germline): SGHVS, FQNEAQ. CDR3 nucleotides: TGTGCCAGCAGCCCGTCCCGGGGTTACGAGCAGTACTTC. This gives the protein CASSPSRGYEQYF.

This clonotype turned up a few times. The chain joins TRBV7-8 to TRBJ2-7; D may be TRBD2 (5 bases). Judging by the DNA end, TRBJ2-1 fits better; the J call may be wrong. CDR1 and CDR2 (germline): SGHVS, FQNEAQ. The length of the CDR3 is 13 residues. The CDR3 region is CASSLGGRNEQFF. CDR3 bases: TGTGCCAGCAGCTTAGGAGGGCGGAATGAGCAGTTCTTC.

The chain combines TRBV7-9 with TRBJ1-4, with D unclear. Germline CDR1 and CDR2: SEHNR and FQNEAQ (reference sequence). The CDR3 loop spans 16 amino acids. Trimming removed 5 bases at V and 5 bases at J, with 18 bases between. The CDR3 reads CASSPRRENTNEKLFF. CDR3 nucleotide sequence: TGTGCCAGCAGCCCCCGCCGAGAGAATACAAATGAAAAACTGTTTTTT.

This clonotype has at least ten counts. This chain connects TRBV10-3 to TRBJ2-7, with 7 bases identical to TRBD2. CDR1 is ENHRY, CDR2 SYGVKD, per germline. Losses at the gene ends were 9 bases for V and 5 bases for J; bases not matched to a gene: 16. The CDR3 is 15 residues long. CDR3 bases: TGTGCCATTGCCCCGACAGCGGGATTGTCGAACGAGCAGTACTTC. Translated, it gives CAIAPTAGLSNEQYF.